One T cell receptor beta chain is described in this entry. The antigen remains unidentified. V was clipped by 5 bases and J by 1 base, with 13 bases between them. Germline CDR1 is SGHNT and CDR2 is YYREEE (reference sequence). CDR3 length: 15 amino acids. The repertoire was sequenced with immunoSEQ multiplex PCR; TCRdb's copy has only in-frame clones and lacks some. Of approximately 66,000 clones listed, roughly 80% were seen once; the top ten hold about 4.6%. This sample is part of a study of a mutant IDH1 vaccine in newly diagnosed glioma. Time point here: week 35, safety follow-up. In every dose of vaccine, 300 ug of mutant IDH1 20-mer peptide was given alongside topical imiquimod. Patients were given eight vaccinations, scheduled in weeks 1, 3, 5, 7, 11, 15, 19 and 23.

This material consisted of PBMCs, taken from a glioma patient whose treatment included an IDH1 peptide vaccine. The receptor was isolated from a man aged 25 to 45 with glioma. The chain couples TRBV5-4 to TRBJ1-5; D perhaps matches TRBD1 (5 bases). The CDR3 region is CASSYGGGSNQPQHF. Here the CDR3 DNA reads TGTGCCAGCAGTTATGGGGGGGGGAGCAATCAGCCCCAGCATTTT.